The 16 T cell receptor beta chains below were found in one sample sequenced in a study of cytomegalovirus exposure and HLA in healthy donors (TCRdb year 2017). Library preparation employed the immunoSEQ multiplex PCR assay. For the multiplex PCR, a mixture combining 60 forward primers for TCR Vbeta segments and 13 reverse primers for TCR Jbeta segments was used. As stored in TCRdb, this immuneACCESS dataset retains in-frame rearrangements with V and J assigned. A fraction of the clones does not appear; measured against another copy, unresolved V genes explain less than half of the discrepancy, and the remainder lacks a known reason. Here the sample has a few hundred thousand clones; 84% occur a single time. The ten top clones hold 1.5% to 2% of the sample. The sequencing input was PBMCs. The receptors were sampled from a woman in her thirties or forties in good health and CMV-seropositive.

The chain employs TRBV28 and TRBJ1-2; 9 bases match TRBD1. The CDR3 extends over 15 amino acids. J gave up 2 bases and V 4 bases, and 5 bases lay outside the gene matches. The germline V gene encodes CDR1 MDHEN and CDR2 SYDVKM. The CDR3 DNA reads as TGTGCCAGCAGTTGGGACAGGGACCCAAACTATGGCTACACCTTC. This translates into CASSWDRDPNYGYTF.

The rearrangement links TRBV11-2 to TRBJ2-3; D might be TRBD1 (5 bases). CDR3 size: 16 residues. The ends were cut back, 4 bases at V and 0 bases at J, with 14 bases in the middle. The germline V gene has CDR1 SGHAT and CDR2 FQNNGV. The CDR3 loop is CASSYRTLTSTDTQYF. The CDR3 DNA is TGTGCCAGCAGCTACAGGACACTAACTAGCACAGATACGCAGTATTTT. The full variable domain, completed using reference TRBV11-2 and TRBJ2-3, is EAGVAQSPRYKIIEKRQSVAFWCNPISGHATLYWYQQILGQGPKLLIQFQNNGVVDDSQLPKDRFSAERLKGVDSTLKIQPAKLEDSAVYLCASSYRTLTSTDTQYFGPGTRLTVL.

The rearrangement uses TRBV4-3 and TRBJ2-3, with D maybe TRBD2 (6 bases). Germline-derived CDR1 and CDR2 are LGHNA and YSLEER. V lost 1 base and J 5 bases, leaving 7 bases between the germline ends. This CDR3 comprises 13 residues. The CDR3 coding sequence is TGCGCCAGCAGCCAAGGGGGAGGAGATACGCAGTATTTT. This codes for CASSQGGGDTQYF.

The rearrangement links TRBV7-9 to TRBJ2-3; 14 bases are a match to TRBD2. CDR1 and CDR2 from the germline V gene are SEHNR and FQNEAQ (reference sequence). The CDR3 is made up of 17 amino acids. With V trimmed by 4 bases and J by 3 bases, 6 bases remained unmatched. The CDR3 spells CASSSGLAGVGTDTQYF. CDR3 nucleotide sequence: TGTGCCAGCAGCTCGGGACTAGCGGGAGTGGGTACAGATACGCAGTATTTT.

This clone was seen a handful of times. The chain carries TRBV10-3 and TRBJ2-1, with 8 bases identical to TRBD2. Germline-derived CDR1 and CDR2 are ENHRY and SYGVKD. V gave up 4 bases and J gave up 0 bases; unmatched junction bases: 5. The CDR3 is 16 amino acids. This CDR3 is CAISGIAGLSYNEQFF. CDR3 in DNA: TGTGCCATCAGTGGCATAGCGGGACTCTCCTACAATGAGCAGTTCTTC.

This clone was observed a handful of times. This rearrangement joins TRBV10-3 to TRBJ1-1, with D unclear. The CDR3 extends over 15 amino acids. CDR1 is ENHRY, CDR2 SYGVKD, per germline. Trimming pared 2 bases from V and 1 base from J, leaving 11 bases between. The CDR3 protein is CAISERPSGNTEAFF. In DNA, the CDR3 is TGTGCCATCAGTGAGCGGCCCTCGGGGAACACTGAAGCTTTCTTT.

The rearrangement uses TRBV5-6 and TRBJ1-1, with 7 bases that match TRBD1. V lost 5 bases to trimming and J lost 9 bases; unmatched junction nucleotides: 13. Per germline, CDR1 SGHDT and CDR2 YYEEEE. The CDR3 consists of 14 residues. The CDR3 DNA reads as TGTGCCAGCAGGAGAGACAGGGCCAGCACCCAAGCTTTCTTT. Residues: CASRRDRASTQAFF.

This chain's CDR3 is CASSVGGRDSYGYTF. CDR3 nucleotides: TGTGCCAGCAGCGTAGGGGGCCGGGACAGCTATGGCTACACCTTC. This chain connects TRBV9 to TRBJ1-2; TRBD1 aligns across 7 bases. The trim removed 0 bases at V and 4 bases at J, leaving 6 bases unmatched. The CDR3 contains 15 residues. Germline CDR1 reads SGDLS; CDR2 reads YYNGEE. Together with reference TRBV9 and TRBJ1-2, the CDR3 gives the full variable domain: DSGVTQTPKHLITATGQRVTLRCSPRSGDLSVYWYQQSLDQGLQFLIQYYNGEERAKGNILERFSAQQFPDLHSELNLSSLELGDSALYFCASSVGGRDSYGYTFGSGTRLTVV.

A remark on this clone: The sample holds other DNA sequences that translate to the same CDR3. The V and J genes are TRBV4-3 and TRBJ2-2; 16 bases fit TRBD2. Germline V gene data show CDR1 as LGHNA and CDR2 as YSLEER. The ends lost 4 bases at V and 5 bases at J; junction bases unmatched: 4. This CDR3 comprises 17 residues. CDR3: CASSPGLAGGNTGELFF. The DNA of the CDR3 is TGCGCCAGCAGCCCGGGACTAGCGGGAGGGAATACCGGGGAGCTGTTTTTT.

This clone appeared once. The chain recombines TRBV19 with TRBJ1-5; TRBD1 matches 9 bases. Germline trimming cut 1 base from V and 6 bases from J; bases unmatched to any gene: 7. Germline CDR1 is LNHDA and CDR2 is SQIVND (reference sequence). The CDR3 is 16 amino acids. In nucleotides, the CDR3 is TGTGCCAGTAGTATAGCGGGGGGACAGGGTAGTCAGCCCCAGCATTTT. Translation gives CASSIAGGQGSQPQHF.

The chain couples TRBV5-5 to TRBJ2-7; 7 bases map to TRBD2. Germline V gene sequence: CDR1 SGHKS, CDR2 YYEKEE (reference sequence). The V gene end was trimmed by 4 bases and the J gene end by 5 bases; junction bases not matched to a gene: 9. The CDR3 spans 14 residues. CDR3 coding DNA: TGTGCCAGCAGCCTTGAGGGAGGGATGGACGAGCAGTACTTC. Translating it yields CASSLEGGMDEQYF.

This chain joins TRBV7-8 and TRBJ2-1; the match to TRBD2 covers 10 bases. There are 17 residues in the CDR3. Germline values: CDR1 SGHVS, CDR2 FQNEAQ. V lost 1 base and J lost 4; bases outside the gene matches: 7. The CDR3 here is CASSLESSGRRYNEQFF. The CDR3 DNA sequence: TGTGCCAGCAGCTTAGAGTCTAGCGGGAGACGGTACAATGAGCAGTTCTTC.

This chain connects TRBV5-4 to TRBJ2-7, with unresolved D. The CDR3 is 14 residues long. Trimming cost V 2 bases and J 0 bases, with 9 bases left between them. Looked up from germline, CDR1 is SGHNT and CDR2 is YYREEE (reference sequence). CDR3: CASSLDRSSYEQYF. CDR3 nucleotide sequence: TGTGCCAGCAGCTTAGACCGGAGCTCCTACGAGCAGTACTTC.

This chain joins TRBV28 and TRBJ1-3; D remains unclear. This CDR3 spans 16 amino acids. Germline V gene data show CDR1 as MDHEN and CDR2 as SYDVKM. Trimming took off 4 bases at V and 0 bases at J, with 13 bases between the two ends. CDR3 amino acids: CASSSFQEASGNTIYF. The CDR3 DNA reads TGTGCCAGCAGTTCTTTCCAGGAAGCCTCTGGAAACACCATATATTTT.

This rearrangement joins TRBV4-1 to TRBJ2-7, with TRBD2 as a possible D gene (6 bases). In germline, CDR1 is MGHRA, CDR2 YSYEKL. V shed 2 bases and J shed 4 bases, with 12 bases lying between them. The CDR3 spans 14 residues. CDR3 residues: CASSQQLGGYEQYF. The CDR3 DNA reads TGCGCCAGCAGCCAACAACTTGGGGGGTACGAGCAGTACTTC.

This chain joins TRBV6-1 and TRBJ2-1; D may be TRBD2 (5 bases). Trimming removed 3 bases from V and 0 bases from J, with 9 bases in between. The CDR3 loop spans 15 amino acids. Per germline, CDR1 MNHNS and CDR2 SASEGT. In DNA, the CDR3 is TGTGCCAGCAGTGATTGGAGCGGCTCCTACAATGAGCAGTTCTTC. Amino acids: CASSDWSGSYNEQFF.